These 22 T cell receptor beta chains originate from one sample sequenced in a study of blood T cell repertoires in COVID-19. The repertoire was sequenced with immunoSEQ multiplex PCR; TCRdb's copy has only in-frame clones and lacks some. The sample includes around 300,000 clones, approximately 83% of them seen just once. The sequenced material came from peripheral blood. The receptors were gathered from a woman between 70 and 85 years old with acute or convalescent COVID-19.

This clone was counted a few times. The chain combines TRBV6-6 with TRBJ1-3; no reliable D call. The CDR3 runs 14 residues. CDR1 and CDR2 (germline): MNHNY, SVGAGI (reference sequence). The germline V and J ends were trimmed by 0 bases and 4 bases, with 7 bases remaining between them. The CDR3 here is CASSYSRQGNTIYF. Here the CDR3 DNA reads TGTGCCAGCAGTTACTCGAGGCAGGGAAACACCATATATTTT.

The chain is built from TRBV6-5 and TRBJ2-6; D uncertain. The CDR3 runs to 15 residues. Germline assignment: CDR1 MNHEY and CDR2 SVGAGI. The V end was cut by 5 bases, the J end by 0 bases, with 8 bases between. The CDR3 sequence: CASSQQHSGANVLTF. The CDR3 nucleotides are TGTGCCAGCAGTCAACAGCACTCTGGGGCCAACGTCCTGACTTTC.

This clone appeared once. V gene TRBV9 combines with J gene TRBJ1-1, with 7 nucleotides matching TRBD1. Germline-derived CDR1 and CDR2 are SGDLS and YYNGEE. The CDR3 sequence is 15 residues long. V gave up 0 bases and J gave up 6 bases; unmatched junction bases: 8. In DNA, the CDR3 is TGTGCCAGCAGCGTAGAACAGGGGTCTACAGCTGAAGCTTTCTTT. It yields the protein CASSVEQGSTAEAFF.

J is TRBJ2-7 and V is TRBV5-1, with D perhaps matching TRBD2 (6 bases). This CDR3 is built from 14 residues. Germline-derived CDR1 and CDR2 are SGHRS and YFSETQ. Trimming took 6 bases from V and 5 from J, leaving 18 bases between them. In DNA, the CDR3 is TGCGCCAGCACCTCCCCCGGAGGGACCCACGAGCAGTACTTC. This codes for CASTSPGGTHEQYF. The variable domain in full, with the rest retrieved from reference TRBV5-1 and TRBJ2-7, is KAGVTQTPRYLIKTRGQQVTLSCSPISGHRSVSWYQQTPGQGLQFLFEYFSETQRNKGNFPGRFSGRQFSNSRSEMNVSTLELGDSALYLCASTSPGGTHEQYFGPGTRLTVT.

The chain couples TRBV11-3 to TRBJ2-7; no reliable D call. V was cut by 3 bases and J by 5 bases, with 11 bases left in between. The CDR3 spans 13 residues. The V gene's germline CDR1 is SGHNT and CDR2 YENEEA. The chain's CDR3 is CASSFSRGDEQYF. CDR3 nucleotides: TGTGCCAGCAGCTTTTCCCGCGGCGACGAGCAGTACTTC.

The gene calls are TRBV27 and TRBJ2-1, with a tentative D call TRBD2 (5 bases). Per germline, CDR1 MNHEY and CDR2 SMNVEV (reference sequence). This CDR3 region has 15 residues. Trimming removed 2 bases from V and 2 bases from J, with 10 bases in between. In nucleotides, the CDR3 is TGTGCCAGCAGTTTACGGGGTGCGACCTACAATGAGCAGTTCTTC. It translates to CASSLRGATYNEQFF.

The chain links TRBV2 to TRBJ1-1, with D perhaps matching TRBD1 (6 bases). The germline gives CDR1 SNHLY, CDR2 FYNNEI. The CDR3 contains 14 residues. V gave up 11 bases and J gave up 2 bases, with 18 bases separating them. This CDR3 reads CAAGAGRRNTEAFF. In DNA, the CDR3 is TGTGCCGCGGGGGCAGGGAGGAGAAACACTGAAGCTTTCTTT.

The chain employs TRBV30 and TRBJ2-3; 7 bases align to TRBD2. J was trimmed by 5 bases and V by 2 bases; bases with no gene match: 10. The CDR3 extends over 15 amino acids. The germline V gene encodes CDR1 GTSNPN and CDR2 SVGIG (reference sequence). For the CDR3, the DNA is TGTGCCTGGAGTAGGGGAGGGCAGGGAGGAGATACGCAGTATTTT. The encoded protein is CAWSRGGQGGDTQYF.

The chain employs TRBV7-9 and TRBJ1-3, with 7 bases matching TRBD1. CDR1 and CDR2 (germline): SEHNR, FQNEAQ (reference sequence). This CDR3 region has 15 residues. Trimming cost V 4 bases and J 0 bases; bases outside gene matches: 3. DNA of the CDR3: TGTGCCAGCAGCTACGACAGGGACTCTGGAAACACCATATATTTT. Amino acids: CASSYDRDSGNTIYF.

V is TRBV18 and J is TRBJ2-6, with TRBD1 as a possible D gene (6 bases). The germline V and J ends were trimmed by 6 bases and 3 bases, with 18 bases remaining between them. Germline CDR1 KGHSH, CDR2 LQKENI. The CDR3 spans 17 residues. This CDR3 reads CASSPGLRGGGANVLTF. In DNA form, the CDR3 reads TGTGCCAGCTCCCCCGGACTCAGGGGTGGTGGGGCCAACGTCCTGACTTTC. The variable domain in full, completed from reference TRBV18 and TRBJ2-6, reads NAGVMQNPRHLVRRRGQEARLRCSPMKGHSHVYWYRQLPEEGLKFMVYLQKENIIDESGMPKERFSAEFPKEGPSILRIQQVVRGDSAAYFCASSPGLRGGGANVLTFGAGSRLTVL.

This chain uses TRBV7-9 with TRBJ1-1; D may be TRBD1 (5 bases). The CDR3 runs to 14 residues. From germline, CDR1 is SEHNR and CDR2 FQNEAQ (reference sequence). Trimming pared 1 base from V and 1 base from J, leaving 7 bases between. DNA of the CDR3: TGTGCCAGCAGCTTAGGACAGCAGAACACTGAAGCTTTCTTT. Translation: CASSLGQQNTEAFF.

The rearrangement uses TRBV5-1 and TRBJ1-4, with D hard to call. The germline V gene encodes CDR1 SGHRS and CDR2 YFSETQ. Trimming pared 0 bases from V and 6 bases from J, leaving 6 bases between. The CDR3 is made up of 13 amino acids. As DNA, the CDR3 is TGCGCCAGCAGCTTGGGAATAGATGAAAAACTGTTTTTT. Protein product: CASSLGIDEKLFF.

The CDR3 region has the DNA TGCAGCGTTGGTAGGGGATCTAGGGGGCAGTATTTT. Its translation is CSVGRGSRGQYF. The chain has TRBV29-1 and TRBJ2-3, with TRBD1 as a possible D gene (5 bases). V was shortened by 4 bases and J by 11 bases, with 16 bases between the two germline ends. Germline V lookup: CDR1 SQVTM, CDR2 ANQGSEA. The CDR3 spans 12 residues.

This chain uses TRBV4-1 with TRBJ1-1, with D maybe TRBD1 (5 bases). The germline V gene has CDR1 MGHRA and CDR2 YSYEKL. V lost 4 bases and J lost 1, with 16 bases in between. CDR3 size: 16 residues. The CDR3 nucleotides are TGCGCCAGCAGCCCCGGACAAGCAATTTCGAACACTGAAGCTTTCTTT. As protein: CASSPGQAISNTEAFF.

The DNA for the CDR3 is TGTGCCAGCAGCTTGGGGCAGGGGTTTAATGAAAAACTGTTTTTT. Its protein is CASSLGQGFNEKLFF. The chain joins TRBV5-8 to TRBJ1-4; D is possibly TRBD1 (6 bases). V was shortened by 0 bases and J by 4 bases, with 10 bases between the two germline ends. Germline assignment: CDR1 SGHTS and CDR2 YDEGEE. The CDR3 runs 15 residues.

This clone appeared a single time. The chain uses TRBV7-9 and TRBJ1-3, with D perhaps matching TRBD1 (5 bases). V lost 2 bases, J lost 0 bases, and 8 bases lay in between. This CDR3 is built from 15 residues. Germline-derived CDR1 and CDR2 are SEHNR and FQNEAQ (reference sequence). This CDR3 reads CASSLPGLSGNTIYF. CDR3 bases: TGTGCCAGCAGCTTACCAGGGCTCTCTGGAAACACCATATATTTT.

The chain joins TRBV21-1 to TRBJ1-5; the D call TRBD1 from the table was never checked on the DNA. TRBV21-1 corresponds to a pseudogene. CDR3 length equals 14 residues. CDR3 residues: CASKSDRESQPQHF. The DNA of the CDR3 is TGTGCCAGCAAGTCGGACAGGGAGAGTCAGCCCCAGCATTTT.

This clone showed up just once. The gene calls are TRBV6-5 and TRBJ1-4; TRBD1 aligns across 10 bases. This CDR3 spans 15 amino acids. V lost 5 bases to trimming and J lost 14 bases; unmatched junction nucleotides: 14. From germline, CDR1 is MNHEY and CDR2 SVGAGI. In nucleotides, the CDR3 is TGTGCCAGCAGTCTGGGGACAGGGGCCTCTGCAGGCCTGTTTTTT. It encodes CASSLGTGASAGLFF.

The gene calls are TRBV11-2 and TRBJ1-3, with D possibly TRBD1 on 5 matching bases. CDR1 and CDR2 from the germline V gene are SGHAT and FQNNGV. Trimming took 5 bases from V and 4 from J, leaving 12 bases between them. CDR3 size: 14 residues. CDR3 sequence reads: CASSDWGSGNTIYF. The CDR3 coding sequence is TGTGCCAGCAGCGACTGGGGCTCCGGAAACACCATATATTTT.

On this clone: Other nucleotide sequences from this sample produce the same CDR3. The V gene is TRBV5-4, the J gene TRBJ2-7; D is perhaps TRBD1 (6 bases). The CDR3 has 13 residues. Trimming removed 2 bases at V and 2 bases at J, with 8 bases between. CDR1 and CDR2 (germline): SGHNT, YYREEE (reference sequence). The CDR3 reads CASSLQGAYEQYF. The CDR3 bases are TGTGCCAGCAGCTTACAGGGAGCCTACGAGCAGTACTTC. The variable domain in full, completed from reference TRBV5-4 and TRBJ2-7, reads ETGVTQSPTHLIKTRGQQVTLRCSSQSGHNTVSWYQQALGQGPQFIFQYYREEENGRGNFPPRFSGLQFPNYSSELNVNALELDDSALYLCASSLQGAYEQYFGPGTRLTVT.

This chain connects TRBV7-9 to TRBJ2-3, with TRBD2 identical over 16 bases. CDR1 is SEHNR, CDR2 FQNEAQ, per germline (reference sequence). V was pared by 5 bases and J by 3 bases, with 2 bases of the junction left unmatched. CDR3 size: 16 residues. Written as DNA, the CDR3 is TGTGCCAGCAGCCCGGGACTAGCGGGGGGGACAGATACGCAGTATTTT. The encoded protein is CASSPGLAGGTDTQYF.

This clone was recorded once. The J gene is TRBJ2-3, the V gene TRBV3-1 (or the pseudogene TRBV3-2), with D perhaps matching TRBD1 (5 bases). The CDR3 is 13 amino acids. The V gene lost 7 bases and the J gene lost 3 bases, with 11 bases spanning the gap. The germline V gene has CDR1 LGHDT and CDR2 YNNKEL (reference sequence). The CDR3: CASTIQGTDTQYF. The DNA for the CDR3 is TGTGCCAGCACCATCCAGGGTACAGATACGCAGTATTTT.